This section outlines one T cell receptor (beta chain) sequence together with its context. Its antigen is unidentified. Investigators reverse transcribed all isolated RNA, so they sequenced expressed TCRB transcripts. Produced via immunoSEQ multiplex PCR; TCRdb's table is partial and in-frame only. The data contain hundreds of thousands of clones, about an eighth of them singletons. The sample originates from a study of beta chain features in type 1 diabetes. Broader study findings: A moderate, significant TCRB CDR3 shortening appeared in type 1 diabetes across four CD4+ subsets. Fewer junction insertions and more nucleotide deletions appeared in type 1 diabetes patients. Researchers could not determine here whether HLA type influences TCRB rearrangement. The study found that naive, central memory and Treg TCRB repertoires appeared more similar in patients than in healthy donors.

This sequence originates from a man younger than 30 with type 1 diabetes. What was sequenced was naive CD4+ T cells from blood.

The CDR3 here is CASSLDGHAYPSTDTQYF. The DNA of the CDR3 is TGTGCCAGCAGCTTGGACGGACATGCCTACCCTAGCACAGATACGCAGTATTTT. The chain couples TRBV5-4 to TRBJ2-3, with D maybe TRBD1 (5 bases). The CDR3 is 18 amino acids. The V and J ends lost 0 bases and 0 bases respectively, with 17 bases between them. Germline V gene data show CDR1 as SGHNT and CDR2 as YYREEE (reference sequence).